This T cell receptor beta chain is from a study of blood T cell repertoires in COVID-19. The wider study: Acute and convalescent COVID-19 samples came from the United States, Italy and Spain. The analysed material was cDNA or gDNA that came from T cells, B-cell-depleted T cells, or PBMCs.

As processed by the authors: From reference gene primer amplification, estimates of nucleated cell counts were derived. Using immunoSEQ multiplex PCR, the repertoire was profiled, and TCRdb retains in-frame clones only, with some absent. Clonal size and the V and J genes are those of that table, whereas D and trimming came from the DNA. The sample contains fewer than 250,000 clones, 70% to 90% of which appear only once. The germline gives CDR1 LNHDA, CDR2 SQIVND (reference sequence). Losses at the gene ends were 5 bases for V and 3 bases for J; bases not matched to a gene: 4. The CDR3 is made up of 13 amino acids.

The specimen sequenced was peripheral blood. This clonotype originated in a human donor in a cohort sampled during active COVID-19. The chain is built from TRBV19 and TRBJ2-7; 7 nucleotides match TRBD1. The CDR3 coding sequence is TGTGCCAGTAGTCGGACAGGTCGCTACGAGCAGTACTTC. This translates into CASSRTGRYEQYF.